Following are 16 T cell receptor beta chains from one sample sequenced in a study of CD8 T cells in Susac syndrome. An amount of RNA that ranged from roughly 0.5 to 1 ug was reverse transcribed with random hexamers. TCRdb re-called the immunoSEQ multiplex PCR reads with MiXCR, one entry per CDR3 protein. Of 150,000 to 200,000 distinct CDR3 sequences listed, approximately 95% are singletons. The specimen sequenced was CD4+ T cells from PBMCs. All receptors derive from a human donor with multiple sclerosis.

The chain carries TRBV28 and TRBJ1-2; weak D call: TRBD1 (5 bases). V shed 4 bases and J shed 3 bases, with 9 bases lying between them. From germline, CDR1 is MDHEN and CDR2 SYDVKM. CDR3 length: 13 amino acids. The CDR3 DNA reads as TGTGCCAGCAGTTACTCCAGGGACTATGGCTACACCTTC. Translation gives CASSYSRDYGYTF.

This chain links TRBV30 with TRBJ1-3, with a tentative D call TRBD1 (5 bases). V was cut by 2 bases and J by 1 base, with 9 bases left in between. The CDR3 is 14 amino acids. Germline V CDR1 and CDR2: GTSNPN, SVGIG (reference sequence). CDR3 amino acids: CAWSRKGSGNTIYF. The CDR3 nucleotides read TGTGCCTGGAGTCGTAAGGGGTCTGGAAACACCATATATTTT.

The J gene is TRBJ1-2, the V gene TRBV29-1, with 7 positions matching TRBD1. This CDR3 spans 12 amino acids. Per the germline V gene, CDR1 is SQVTM and CDR2 is ANQGSEA. V shed 6 bases, J shed 0 bases, and the junction held 1 base outside the gene matches. The CDR3 nucleotides read TGCAGCGTGGGGACAGCTAACTATGGCTACACCTTC. Translated, it gives CSVGTANYGYTF.

This clonotype occurred once. The CDR3 nucleotides are TGTGCCAGCTCACCGGGAGCACAGGATGAGCAGTTCTTC. It translates to CASSPGAQDEQFF. V gene TRBV18 combines with J gene TRBJ2-1; D tentatively fits TRBD1 or TRBD2 (5 bases each). CDR3 length: 13 residues. The V gene's germline CDR1 is KGHSH and CDR2 LQKENI. Trimming took 3 bases from V and 8 from J, leaving 11 bases between them.

This chain connects TRBV19 to TRBJ2-5; D might be TRBD2 (5 bases). With 5 bases removed from V and 3 bases from J, the gap between germline ends came to 10 bases. The CDR3 totals 13 residues. Germline CDR1 and CDR2: LNHDA and SQIVND (reference sequence). CDR3 sequence (DNA): TGTGCCAGTAGTCGAGCGGTCGAAGAGACCCAGTACTTC. Amino acid sequence: CASSRAVEETQYF.

This chain joins TRBV29-1 and TRBJ2-7; TRBD2 matches 8 bases. Germline V gives CDR1 SQVTM, CDR2 ANQGSEA. The V segment lost 6 bases and the J segment 0 bases; nucleotides outside the gene matches: 4. CDR3 length equals 13 residues. The CDR3 nucleotides are TGCAGCGTCCGACTAGCGAACTCCTACGAGCAGTACTTC. The encoded protein is CSVRLANSYEQYF.

The genes are TRBV25-1 and TRBJ2-3; D not resolved. V dropped 3 bases and J dropped 1 base, with 11 bases sitting between them. The germline V gene has CDR1 MGHDK and CDR2 SYGVNS. The CDR3 loop spans 15 amino acids. The DNA of the CDR3 is TGTGCCAGCAGTGAGCAAATTGGCGGCACAGATACGCAGTATTTT. Translated, it gives CASSEQIGGTDTQYF.

The V gene is TRBV3-1, the J gene TRBJ1-2, with D unclear. V lost 1 base and J lost 3, with 3 bases in between. Germline CDR1 LGHDT, CDR2 YNNKEL (reference sequence). There are 12 residues in the CDR3. The CDR3 DNA is TGTGCCAGCAGCCAAGGACACTATGGCTACACCTTC. Amino acid sequence: CASSQGHYGYTF.

V is TRBV10-3 and J is TRBJ2-3; no clear D. The CDR3 consists of 13 residues. Germline V gene lookup returns CDR1 ENHRY and CDR2 SYGVKD. Trimming took off 5 bases at V and 3 bases at J, with 9 bases between the two ends. CDR3 in DNA: TGTGCCATCAGTTGGGATATTACAGATACGCAGTATTTT. Translated: CAISWDITDTQYF.

The V and J genes are TRBV6-2 or TRBV6-3 and TRBJ1-1; the D gene is possibly TRBD1 (5 bases). The germline V gene has CDR1 MNHEY and CDR2 SVGEGT. Between the trimmed V and J ends, which lost 6 bases and 1 base, there was a span of 9 bases. This CDR3 has 13 amino acids. DNA of the CDR3: TGTGCCAGCAGCATCACAGGGAACACTGAAGCTTTCTTT. Translated, it gives CASSITGNTEAFF.

Here the CDR3 reads CASKTGFWSGANVLTF. The CDR3 DNA follows: TGTGCCAGCAAGACAGGTTTTTGGTCTGGGGCCAACGTCCTGACTTTC. The chain couples TRBV27 to TRBJ2-6; tentative D call: TRBD1 (6 bases). The CDR3 has 16 amino acids. Germline CDR1 MNHEY, CDR2 SMNVEV (reference sequence). The V and J ends lost 7 bases and 1 base respectively, with 14 bases between them.

V and J are TRBV30 and TRBJ2-1; the match to TRBD2 covers 16 bases. This CDR3 is built from 16 residues. Trimming at V came to 8 bases and at J to 7 bases, leaving 11 bases not matched to a gene. Germline-derived CDR1 and CDR2 are GTSNPN and SVGIG (reference sequence). CDR3 protein: CAGGKGTSGRENEQFF. The CDR3 region has the DNA TGTGCCGGAGGCAAGGGGACTAGCGGGAGGGAAAATGAGCAGTTCTTC.

The chain carries TRBV4-3 and TRBJ2-3; TRBD2 agrees at 10 bases. Germline lookup yields CDR1 LGHNA and CDR2 YSLEER. V shed 0 bases, J shed 2 bases, and the junction held 8 bases outside the gene matches. The CDR3 contains 18 residues. The chain's CDR3 is CASSQDRLAGASTDTQYF. CDR3 in DNA: TGCGCCAGCAGCCAAGATCGCCTAGCGGGAGCCTCCACAGATACGCAGTATTTT.

This chain links TRBV3-1 with TRBJ1-5; TRBD1 is a possible D gene (6 bases). Trimming removed 0 bases from V and 6 bases from J, with 9 bases in between. Germline assignment: CDR1 LGHDT and CDR2 YNNKEL (reference sequence). This CDR3 region has 14 residues. CDR3 loop: CASSQEGGRQPQHF. The CDR3 coding sequence is TGTGCCAGCAGCCAAGAAGGGGGGCGTCAGCCCCAGCATTTT.

This clonotype showed up just once. Sequence at one end of the junction differs from germline and may be a read error. The chain combines TRBV9 with TRBJ2-6; D might be TRBD1 (5 bases). The CDR3 length is 14 residues. Germline values: CDR1 SGDLS, CDR2 YYNGEE. The CDR3 DNA sequence: TGTGCCAGCAGCGTAAACTCTGGGGCCAACGCCCTGACTTTC. Translated: CASSVNSGANALTF.

The chain is built from TRBV30 and TRBJ1-5, with D possibly TRBD1 on 6 matching bases. There are 14 residues in the CDR3. Germline V gene sequence: CDR1 GTSNPN, CDR2 SVGIG (reference sequence). The V end lost 2 bases, the J end lost 4 bases, and 12 bases lay between the germline ends. CDR3 sequence (DNA): TGTGCCTGGAGTCGGGACACAGGGAATCAGCCCCAGCATTTT. It specifies CAWSRDTGNQPQHF.